This T cell receptor (beta chain) emerged from a study of CD8+ T cells in alopecia areata. Across the study: Tofacitinib ran for 6 to 18 months before 6 months off drug.

The germline CDR1 and CDR2 sequences are MGHRA and YSYEKL. V shed 2 bases and J 7 bases; nucleotides not matched to a gene: 5. This CDR3 contains 16 residues. Extracted RNA was reverse transcribed, and the resulting cDNA served as sequencing template. Generated by immunoSEQ multiplex PCR, the TCRdb table keeps only in-frame clones and is missing some. The table has some 20,000 clones, more than 50% seen once. Study outcomes and limitations: Lesional scalp, especially alopecia totalis/universalis, showed higher clonality than normal scalp. TCR sharing was clearer in mice than between patients, perhaps partly owing to patient HLA diversity.

Peripheral blood and lesional scalp punch biopsies were taken from alopecia areata patients. This clone turned up a few times. Its specificity is unknown. This rearrangement joins TRBV4-1 to TRBJ2-3; 14 bases agree with TRBD2. The sequenced sample was skin, obtained at week 0. This clonotype was sampled from a human donor with alopecia areata. CDR3 nucleotide sequence: TGCGCCAGCAGCCAACTAGGGACTAGCGGGGGAAATACGCAGTATTTT. It is translated as CASSQLGTSGGNTQYF.